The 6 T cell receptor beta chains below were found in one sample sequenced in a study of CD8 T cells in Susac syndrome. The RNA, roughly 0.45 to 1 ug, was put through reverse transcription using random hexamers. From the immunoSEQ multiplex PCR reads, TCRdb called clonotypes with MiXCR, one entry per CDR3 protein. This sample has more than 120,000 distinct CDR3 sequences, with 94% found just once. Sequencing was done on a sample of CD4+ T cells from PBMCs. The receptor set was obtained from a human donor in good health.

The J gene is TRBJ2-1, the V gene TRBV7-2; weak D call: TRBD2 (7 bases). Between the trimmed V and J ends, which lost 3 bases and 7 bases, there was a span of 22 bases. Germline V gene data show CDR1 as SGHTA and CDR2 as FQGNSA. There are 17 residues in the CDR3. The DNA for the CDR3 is TGTGCCAGCAGCTTCCCCGAGGGGGGGAGAATGAGGAATGAGCAGTTCTTC. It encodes CASSFPEGGRMRNEQFF.

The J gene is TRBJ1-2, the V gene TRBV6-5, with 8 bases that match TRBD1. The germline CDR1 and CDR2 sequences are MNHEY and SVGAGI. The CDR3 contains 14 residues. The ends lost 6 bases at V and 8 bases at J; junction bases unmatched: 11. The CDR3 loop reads CASRRQGPAGGYTF. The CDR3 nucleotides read TGTGCCAGCAGACGACAGGGGCCCGCGGGAGGCTACACCTTC.

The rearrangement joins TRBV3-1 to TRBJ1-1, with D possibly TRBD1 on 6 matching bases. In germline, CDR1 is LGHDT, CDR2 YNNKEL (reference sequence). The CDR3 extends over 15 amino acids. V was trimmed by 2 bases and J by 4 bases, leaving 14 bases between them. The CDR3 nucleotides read TGTGCCAGCAGCCAACTCGCCAGGGGAGGCACTGAAGCTTTCTTT. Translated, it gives CASSQLARGGTEAFF.

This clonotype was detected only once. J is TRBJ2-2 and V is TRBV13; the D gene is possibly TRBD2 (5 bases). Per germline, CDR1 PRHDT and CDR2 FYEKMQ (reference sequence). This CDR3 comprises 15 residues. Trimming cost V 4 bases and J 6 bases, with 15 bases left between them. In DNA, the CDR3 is TGTGCCAGCAGCTCGGACCCGAGGGCCCCCGGGGAGCTGTTTTTT. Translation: CASSSDPRAPGELFF.

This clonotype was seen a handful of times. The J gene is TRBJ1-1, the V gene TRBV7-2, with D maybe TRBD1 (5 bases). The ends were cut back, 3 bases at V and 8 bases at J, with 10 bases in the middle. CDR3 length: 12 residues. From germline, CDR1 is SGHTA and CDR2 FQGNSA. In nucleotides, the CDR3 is TGTGCCAGCAGCTTCCCAGGGACCGAAGCTTTCTTT. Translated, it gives CASSFPGTEAFF.

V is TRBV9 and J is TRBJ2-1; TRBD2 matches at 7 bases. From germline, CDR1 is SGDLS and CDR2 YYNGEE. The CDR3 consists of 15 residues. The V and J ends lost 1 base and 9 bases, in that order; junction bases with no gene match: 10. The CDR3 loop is CASSVSGEVAGEQFF. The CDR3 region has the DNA TGTGCCAGCAGCGTAAGCGGGGAGGTCGCTGGTGAGCAGTTCTTC.